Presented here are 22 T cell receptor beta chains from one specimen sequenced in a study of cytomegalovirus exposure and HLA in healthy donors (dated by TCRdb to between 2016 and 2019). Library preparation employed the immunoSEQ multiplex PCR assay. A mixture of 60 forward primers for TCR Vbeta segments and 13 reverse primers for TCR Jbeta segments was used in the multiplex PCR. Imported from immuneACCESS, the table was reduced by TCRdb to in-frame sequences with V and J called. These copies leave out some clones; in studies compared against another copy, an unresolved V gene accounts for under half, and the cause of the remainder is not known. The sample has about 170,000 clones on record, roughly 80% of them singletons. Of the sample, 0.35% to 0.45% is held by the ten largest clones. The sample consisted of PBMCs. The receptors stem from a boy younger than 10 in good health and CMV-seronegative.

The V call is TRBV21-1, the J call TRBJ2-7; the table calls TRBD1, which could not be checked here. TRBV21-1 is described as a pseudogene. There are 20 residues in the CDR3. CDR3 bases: TGTGCCAGCAGCAAAGAGTTAGGGGGTGCGGCGGGCCCGCTAAGCGACGAGCAGTACTTC. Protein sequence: CASSKELGGAAGPLSDEQYF.

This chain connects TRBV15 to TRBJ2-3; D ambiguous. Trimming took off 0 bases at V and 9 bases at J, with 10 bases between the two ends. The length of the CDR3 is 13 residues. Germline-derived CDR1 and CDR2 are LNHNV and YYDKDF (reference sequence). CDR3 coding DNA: TGTGCCACCAGCAGAGATCTTAAGGAGACGCAGTATTTT. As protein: CATSRDLKETQYF. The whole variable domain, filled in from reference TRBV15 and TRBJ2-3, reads DAMVIQNPRYQVTQFGKPVTLSCSQTLNHNVMYWYQQKSSQAPKLLFHYYDKDFNNEADTPDNFQSRRPNTSFCFLDIRSPGLGDTAMYLCATSRDLKETQYFGPGTRLTVL.

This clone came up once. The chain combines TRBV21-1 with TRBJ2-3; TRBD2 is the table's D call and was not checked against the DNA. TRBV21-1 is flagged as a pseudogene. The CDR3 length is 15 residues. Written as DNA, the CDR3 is TGTGCCAGCAGCAAACACGGGAGAGTGGCAGATACGCAGTATTTT. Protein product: CASSKHGRVADTQYF.

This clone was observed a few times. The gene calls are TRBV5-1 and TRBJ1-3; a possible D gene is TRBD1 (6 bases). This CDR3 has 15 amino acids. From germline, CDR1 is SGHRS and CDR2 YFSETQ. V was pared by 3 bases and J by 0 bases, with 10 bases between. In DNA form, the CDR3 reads TGCGCCAGCAGCTCTACAGGGTACTCTGGAAACACCATATATTTT. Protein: CASSSTGYSGNTIYF.

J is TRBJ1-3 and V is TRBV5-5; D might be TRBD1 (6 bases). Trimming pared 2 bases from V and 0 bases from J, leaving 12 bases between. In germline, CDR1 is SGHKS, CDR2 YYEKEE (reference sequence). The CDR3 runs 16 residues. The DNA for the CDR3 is TGTGCCAGCAGCTTTGGGCAGGGGACCTCTGGAAACACCATATATTTT. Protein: CASSFGQGTSGNTIYF. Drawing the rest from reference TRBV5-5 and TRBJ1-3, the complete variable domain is DAGVTQSPTHLIKTRGQQVTLRCSPISGHKSVSWYQQVLGQGPQFIFQYYEKEERGRGNFPDRFSARQFPNYSSELNVNALLLGDSALYLCASSFGQGTSGNTIYFGEGSWLTVV.

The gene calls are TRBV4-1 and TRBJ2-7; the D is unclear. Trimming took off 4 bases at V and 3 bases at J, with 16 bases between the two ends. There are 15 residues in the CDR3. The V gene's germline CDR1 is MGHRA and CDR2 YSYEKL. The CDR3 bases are TGCGCCAGCAGCCCCAACCAAGACTCTCGCTACGAGCAGTACTTC. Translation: CASSPNQDSRYEQYF.

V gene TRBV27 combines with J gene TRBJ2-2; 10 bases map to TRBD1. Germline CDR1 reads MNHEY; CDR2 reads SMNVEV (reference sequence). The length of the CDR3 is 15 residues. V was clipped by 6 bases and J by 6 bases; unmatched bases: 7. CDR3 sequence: CASRPGQGLAGELFF. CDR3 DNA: TGTGCCAGCAGACCGGGACAGGGGTTGGCCGGGGAGCTGTTTTTT.

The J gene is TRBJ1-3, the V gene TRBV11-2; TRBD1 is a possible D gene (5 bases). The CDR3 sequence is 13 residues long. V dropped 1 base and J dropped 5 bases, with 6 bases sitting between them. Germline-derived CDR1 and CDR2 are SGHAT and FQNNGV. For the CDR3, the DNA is TGTGCCAGCAGCTTAGGGGGCCGAAACACCATATATTTT. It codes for CASSLGGRNTIYF. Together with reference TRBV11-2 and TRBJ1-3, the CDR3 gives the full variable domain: EAGVAQSPRYKIIEKRQSVAFWCNPISGHATLYWYQQILGQGPKLLIQFQNNGVVDDSQLPKDRFSAERLKGVDSTLKIQPAKLEDSAVYLCASSLGGRNTIYFGEGSWLTVV.

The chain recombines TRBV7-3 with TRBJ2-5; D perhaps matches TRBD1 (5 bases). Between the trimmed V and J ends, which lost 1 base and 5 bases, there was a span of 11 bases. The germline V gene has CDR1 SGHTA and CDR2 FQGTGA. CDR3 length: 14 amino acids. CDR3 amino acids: CASSLKRGKETQYF. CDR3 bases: TGTGCCAGCAGCTTAAAAAGGGGAAAGGAGACCCAGTACTTC. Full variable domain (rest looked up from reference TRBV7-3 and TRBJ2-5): GAGVSQTPSNKVTEKGKYVELRCDPISGHTALYWYRQSLGQGPEFLIYFQGTGAADDSGLPNDRFFAVRPEGSVSTLKIQRTERGDSAVYLCASSLKRGKETQYFGPGTRLLVL.

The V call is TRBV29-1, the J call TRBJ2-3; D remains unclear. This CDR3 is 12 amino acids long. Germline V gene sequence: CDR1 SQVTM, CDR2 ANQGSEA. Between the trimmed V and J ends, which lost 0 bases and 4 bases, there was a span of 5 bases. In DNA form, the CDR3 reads TGCAGCGTTGAAGATCTTCCAGATACGCAGTATTTT. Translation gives CSVEDLPDTQYF.

CDR3 sequence: CATSRDPDGGNEQFF. Here the CDR3 DNA reads TGTGCCACCAGCAGAGATCCCGACGGGGGGAATGAGCAGTTCTTC. This chain joins TRBV15 and TRBJ2-1, with TRBD2 identical over 7 bases. The germline CDR1 and CDR2 sequences are LNHNV and YYDKDF (reference sequence). The CDR3 consists of 15 residues. Unmatched junction bases numbered 6, after V lost 0 bases and J lost 7 bases.

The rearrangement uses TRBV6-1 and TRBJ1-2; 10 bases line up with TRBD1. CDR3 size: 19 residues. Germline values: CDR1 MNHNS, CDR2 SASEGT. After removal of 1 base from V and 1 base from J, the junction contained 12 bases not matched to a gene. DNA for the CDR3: TGTGCCAGCAGTGAAGACATACCGGGACAGGGGATTTTTAACTATGGCTACACCTTC. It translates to CASSEDIPGQGIFNYGYTF.

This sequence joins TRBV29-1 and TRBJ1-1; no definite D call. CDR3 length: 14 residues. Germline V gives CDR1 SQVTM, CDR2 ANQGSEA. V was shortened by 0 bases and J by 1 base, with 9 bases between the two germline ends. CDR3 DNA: TGCAGCGTTGAAGATCTGACTGAGAACACTGAAGCTTTCTTT. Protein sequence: CSVEDLTENTEAFF.

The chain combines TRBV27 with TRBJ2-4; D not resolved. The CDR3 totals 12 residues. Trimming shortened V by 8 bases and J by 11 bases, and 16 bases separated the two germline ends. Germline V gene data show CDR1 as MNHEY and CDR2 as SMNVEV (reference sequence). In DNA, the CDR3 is TGTGCCAGCGGGCTTGAAAGTGGGTTTCAGTACTTC. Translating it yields CASGLESGFQYF.

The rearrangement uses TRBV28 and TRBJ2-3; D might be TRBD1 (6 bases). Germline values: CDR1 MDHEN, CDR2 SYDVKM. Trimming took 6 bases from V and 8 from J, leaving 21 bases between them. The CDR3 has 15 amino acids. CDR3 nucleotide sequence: TGTGCCAGCAGGACAGGAGCCCTTAACGCGGGTACGCAGTATTTT. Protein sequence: CASRTGALNAGTQYF.

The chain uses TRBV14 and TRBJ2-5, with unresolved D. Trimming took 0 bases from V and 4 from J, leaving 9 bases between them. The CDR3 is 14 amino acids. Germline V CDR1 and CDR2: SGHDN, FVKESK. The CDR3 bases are TGTGCCAGCAGCCAAGACAGAAACCTAGAGACCCAGTACTTC. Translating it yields CASSQDRNLETQYF.

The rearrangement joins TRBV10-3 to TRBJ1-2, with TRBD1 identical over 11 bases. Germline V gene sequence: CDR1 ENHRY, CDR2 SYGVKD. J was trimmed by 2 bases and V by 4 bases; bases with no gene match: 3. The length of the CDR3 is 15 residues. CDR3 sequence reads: CAISAWTGGNYGYTF. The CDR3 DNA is TGTGCCATCAGTGCTTGGACAGGGGGCAACTATGGCTACACCTTC.

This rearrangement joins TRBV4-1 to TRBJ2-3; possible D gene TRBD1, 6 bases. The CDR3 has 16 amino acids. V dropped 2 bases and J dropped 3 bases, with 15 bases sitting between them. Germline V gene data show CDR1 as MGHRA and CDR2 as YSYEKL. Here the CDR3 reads CASSQRQVEITDTQYF. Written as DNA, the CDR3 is TGCGCCAGCAGCCAAAGACAGGTAGAGATAACAGATACGCAGTATTTT.

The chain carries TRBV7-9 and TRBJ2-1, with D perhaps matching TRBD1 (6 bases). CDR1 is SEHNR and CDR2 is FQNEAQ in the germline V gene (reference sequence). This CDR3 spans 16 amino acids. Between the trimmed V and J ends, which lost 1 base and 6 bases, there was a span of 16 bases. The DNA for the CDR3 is TGTGCCAGCAGCTTAGAAAGTGGTGCAGGGGTCAATGAGCAGTTCTTC. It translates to CASSLESGAGVNEQFF.

Here the CDR3 DNA reads TGTGCCAGTAGTTCAGGGACAGGGTTCTACGAGCAGTACTTC. Translating gives CASSSGTGFYEQYF. V usage is TRBV19 and J usage is TRBJ2-7, with 9 nucleotides matching TRBD1. This CDR3 contains 14 residues. Germline-derived CDR1 and CDR2 are LNHDA and SQIVND (reference sequence). V dropped 5 bases and J dropped 3; count of bases not matched to a gene: 5. Looking up the rest from reference TRBV19 and TRBJ2-7 gives the full variable domain: DGGITQSPKYLFRKEGQNVTLSCEQNLNHDAMYWYRQDPGQGLRLIYYSQIVNDFQKGDIAEGYSVSREKKESFPLTVTSAQKNPTAFYLCASSSGTGFYEQYFGPGTRLTVT.

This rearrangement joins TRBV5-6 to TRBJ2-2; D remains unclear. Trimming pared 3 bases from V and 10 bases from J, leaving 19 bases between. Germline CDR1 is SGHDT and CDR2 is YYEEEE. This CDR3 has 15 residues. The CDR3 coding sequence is TGTGCCAGCAGCTCCCCAAGGAGAGTGCCTTCGGAGCTGTTTTTT. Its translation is CASSSPRRVPSELFF.

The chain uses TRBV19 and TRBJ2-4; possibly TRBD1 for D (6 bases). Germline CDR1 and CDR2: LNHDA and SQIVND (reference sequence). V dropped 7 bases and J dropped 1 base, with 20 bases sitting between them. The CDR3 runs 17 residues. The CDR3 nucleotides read TGTGCCAGTATGGCGTCTGGGGGCAGTTGGGCCAAAAACATTCAGTACTTC. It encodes CASMASGGSWAKNIQYF.